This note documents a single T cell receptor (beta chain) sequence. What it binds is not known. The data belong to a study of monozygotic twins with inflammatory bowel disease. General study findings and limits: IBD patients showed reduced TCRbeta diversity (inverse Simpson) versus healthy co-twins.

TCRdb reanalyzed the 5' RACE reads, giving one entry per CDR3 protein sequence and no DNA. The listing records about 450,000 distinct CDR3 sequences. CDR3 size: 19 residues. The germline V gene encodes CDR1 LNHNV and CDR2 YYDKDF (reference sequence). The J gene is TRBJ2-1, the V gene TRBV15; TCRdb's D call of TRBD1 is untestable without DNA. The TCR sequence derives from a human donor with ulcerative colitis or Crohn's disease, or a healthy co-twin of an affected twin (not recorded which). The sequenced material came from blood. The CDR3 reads CATSRGGRERGEGINEQFF. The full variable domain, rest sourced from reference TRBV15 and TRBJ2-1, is DAMVIQNPRYQVTQFGKPVTLSCSQTLNHNVMYWYQQKSSQAPKLLFHYYDKDFNNEADTPDNFQSRRPNTSFCFLDIRSPGLGDTAMYLCATSRGGRERGEGINEQFFGPGTRLTVL.